A selection of T cell receptor beta chains follows, all from one sample in a study of blood T cell repertoires in COVID-19. Some clones are missing from TCRdb's copy, which holds only in-frame ones; the method was immunoSEQ multiplex PCR. The repertoire consists of approximately 400,000 clones, with about 91% occurring once and the leading ten covering over 10%. The specimen was peripheral blood. Source of these receptors: a woman between 45 and 60 years old with COVID-19, enrolled during active disease. CDR3s include the opening cysteine and the closing phenylalanine or tryptophan. A D gene is named only where the DNA matches it firmly. The listing skips clone size in some rows; elsewhere it reads once, few, many or a size class.

TRBV5-6	NA	TRBJ1-2	NA	CASSSFDSPRYGYTF	TGTGCCAGCAGCTCCTTCGACAGCCCGAGATATGGCTACACCTTC
TRBV12-3/TRBV12-4	TRBD1	TRBJ2-7	NA	CASRGTGGYEQYF	TGTGCCAGCAGGGGGACAGGGGGCTACGAGCAGTACTTC
TRBV7-8	NA	TRBJ2-5	NA	CASSLGRSGETQYF	TGTGCCAGCAGCTTAGGACGGTCGGGGGAGACCCAGTACTTC
TRBV25-1	TRBD1	TRBJ2-1	NA	CASSELGDSRTYNEQFF	TGTGCCAGCAGTGAATTAGGGGACAGTCGGACCTACAATGAGCAGTTCTTC
TRBV19	NA	TRBJ1-2	NA	CASLSTAGNYGYTF	TGTGCCAGTTTGTCAACGGCAGGCAACTATGGCTACACCTTC
TRBV19	NA	TRBJ1-4	NA	CASTKLAGSGREKLFF	TGTGCCAGTACCAAGCTCGCCGGATCGGGAAGGGAAAAACTGTTTTTT
TRBV3-1/TRBV3-2	NA	TRBJ2-7	NA	CASSQDRWSYEQYF	TGTGCCAGCAGCCAAGATCGCTGGAGCTACGAGCAGTACTTC
TRBV5-6	NA	TRBJ2-3	NA	CASSLRTTEYTDTQYF	TGTGCCAGCAGCTTGCGGACTACGGAGTACACAGATACGCAGTATTTT
TRBV6-1	NA	TRBJ2-7	NA	CASSEGQILIYEQYF	TGTGCCAGCAGTGAAGGACAGATCCTGATCTACGAGCAGTACTTC
TRBV15	NA	TRBJ1-1	once	CATSRGVGGAEAFF	TGTGCCACCAGCAGAGGGGTCGGGGGTGCTGAAGCTTTCTTT
TRBV5-1	NA	TRBJ1-4	NA	CASSSQANEKLFF	TGCGCCAGCAGTTCTCAGGCAAATGAAAAACTGTTTTTT
TRBV6-6	NA	TRBJ1-2	NA	CASSYFQGPNYGYTF	TGTGCCAGCAGTTACTTTCAGGGGCCTAACTATGGCTACACCTTC
TRBV7-9	NA	TRBJ1-1	once	CASSSSQGTEAFF	TGTGCCAGCAGCTCCTCACAGGGAACTGAAGCTTTCTTT
TRBV30	NA	TRBJ2-7	NA	CAWSTWGRASEQYF	TGTGCCTGGAGCACCTGGGGCAGGGCATCCGAGCAGTACTTC
TRBV9	TRBD1	TRBJ1-1	NA	CASSPTGALVNTEAFF	TGTGCCAGCAGCCCGACAGGGGCTTTGGTGAACACTGAAGCTTTCTTT
TRBV2	NA	TRBJ1-1	NA	CASSRENTEAFF	TGTGCCAGCAGTCGGGAGAACACTGAAGCTTTCTTT
TRBV14	TRBD2	TRBJ2-2	NA	CASSQIGGTTGELFF	TGTGCCAGCAGCCAAATCGGGGGGACCACCGGGGAGCTGTTTTTT
TRBV6-4	TRBD1	TRBJ1-2	NA	CASSSSIILQGNGYTF	TGTGCCAGCAGTTCCTCAATTATTTTACAGGGGAATGGCTACACCTTC
TRBV6-5	TRBD1	TRBJ1-2	NA	CASSDRDRGGYTF	TGTGCCAGCAGCGACCGGGACAGGGGTGGCTACACCTTC
TRBV24-1	NA	TRBJ1-5	NA	CATSERNQPQHF	TGTGCCACCAGTGAACGGAATCAGCCCCAGCATTTT
TRBV28	NA	TRBJ1-3	NA	CASTFGGFFTGNTIYF	TGTGCCAGCACCTTCGGGGGGTTTTTTACCGGAAACACCATATATTTT
TRBV10-3	NA	TRBJ2-7	NA	CAISAGQPIAYEQYF	TGTGCCATCAGCGCAGGACAGCCTATAGCCTACGAGCAGTACTTC
TRBV28	NA	TRBJ2-3	NA	CASSLNSHTDTQYF	TGTGCCAGCAGTTTGAACTCTCACACAGATACGCAGTATTTT
TRBV5-1	NA	TRBJ1-1	once	CASSLGVFTEAFF	TGCGCCAGCAGCCTAGGGGTTTTCACTGAAGCTTTCTTT
TRBV5-4	TRBD1	TRBJ1-4	NA	CASSLEPGTGANEKLFF	TGTGCCAGCAGCTTGGAGCCCGGGACAGGGGCCAATGAAAAACTGTTTTTT
TRBV27	NA	TRBJ2-4	NA	CASSWSAKNIQYF	TGTGCCAGCAGTTGGAGTGCCAAAAACATTCAGTACTTC
TRBV5-6	TRBD2	TRBJ2-7	NA	CASSLYQGLVEQYF	TGTGCCAGCAGCTTGTACCAGGGACTAGTCGAGCAGTACTTC
TRBV9	NA	TRBJ1-1	NA	CASSVETGSTEAFF	TGTGCCAGCAGCGTAGAAACAGGGAGCACTGAAGCTTTCTTT
TRBV25-1	NA	TRBJ2-1	NA	CASSDRVRNEQFF	TGTGCCAGCAGTGACAGGGTCAGGAATGAGCAGTTCTTC
TRBV15	NA	TRBJ2-4	NA	CATSRSSEIQYF	TGTGCCACCAGCAGATCTAGCGAGATTCAGTACTTC
TRBV24-1	TRBD1	TRBJ1-4	NA	CATSDCPGTGTEKLFF	TGTGCCACCAGTGATTGCCCCGGGACAGGGACTGAAAAACTGTTTTTT
TRBV3-1/TRBV3-2	TRBD1	TRBJ2-7	NA	CASSFRDRGLEEQYF	TGTGCCAGCAGCTTCCGGGACAGGGGGCTAGAGGAGCAGTACTTC
TRBV30	TRBD1	TRBJ1-2	NA	CAWSNGQGGYTF	TGTGCCTGGAGTAATGGACAGGGTGGCTACACCTTC
TRBV6-6	TRBD1	TRBJ1-1	NA	CASVSTGAPNTEAFF	TGTGCCAGCGTTTCAACAGGGGCGCCGAACACTGAAGCTTTCTTT
TRBV14	NA	TRBJ1-3	once	CASSQSWTWANTIYF	TGTGCCAGCAGCCAATCATGGACATGGGCAAACACCATATATTTT
TRBV2	NA	TRBJ2-7	few	CASSERGHSYEQYF	TGTGCCAGCAGTGAGCGGGGTCATTCCTACGAGCAGTACTTC
TRBV10-1	TRBD1	TRBJ1-1	NA	CASSSGTGTGAFF	TGCGCCAGCAGCTCCGGGACAGGGACGGGAGCTTTCTTT
TRBV4-2	NA	TRBJ2-7	NA	CASSHPPSPDSSYEQYF	TGTGCCAGCAGCCATCCCCCCAGCCCGGACTCCTCCTACGAGCAGTACTTC
TRBV2	TRBD2	TRBJ2-3	NA	CASKRYSGGRDTQYF	TGTGCCAGCAAACGGTATAGCGGGGGTAGGGATACGCAGTATTTT
TRBV5-1	TRBD2	TRBJ2-3	NA	CASSTRTSGGFGTDTQYF	TGCGCCAGCAGCACCAGGACTAGCGGGGGATTTGGGACAGATACGCAGTATTTT
TRBV19	TRBD1	TRBJ1-5	NA	CASSSRGTGQPQHF	TGTGCCAGTAGTTCCCGAGGGACAGGGCAGCCCCAGCATTTT
TRBV19	TRBD2	TRBJ2-3	NA	CASSSTTSPSDTQYF	TGTGCCAGTAGTTCGACGACTAGCCCCTCCGATACGCAGTATTTT
TRBV5-3	NA	TRBJ1-5	NA	CARTTGMGQPQHF	TGTGCCAGAACAACGGGGATGGGTCAGCCCCAGCATTTT
TRBV10-2	NA	TRBJ2-5	NA	CASKDPRGETQYF	TGCGCCAGTAAAGACCCCAGGGGAGAGACCCAGTACTTC
TRBV27	TRBD1	TRBJ2-7	NA	CASSPTGVGEQYF	TGTGCCAGCAGTCCCACAGGGGTAGGAGAGCAGTACTTC
TRBV15	TRBD1	TRBJ1-2	NA	CATSRYNRGQDGYTF	TGTGCCACCAGCAGATATAACAGGGGGCAAGATGGCTACACCTTC
TRBV5-1	TRBD1	TRBJ2-1	NA	CASSSGTGLDEQFF	TGCGCCAGCAGCTCAGGGACAGGTTTAGATGAGCAGTTCTTC
TRBV11-2	NA	TRBJ1-1	once	CASSPTLGQYTEAFF	TGTGCCAGCAGCCCGACTTTAGGCCAGTACACTGAAGCTTTCTTT
TRBV7-2	NA	TRBJ1-2	NA	CASSLAGDYGYTF	TGTGCCAGCAGCTTAGCAGGGGACTATGGCTACACCTTC
TRBV3-1/TRBV3-2	TRBD1	TRBJ2-7	NA	CASSQSGTGVYEQYF	TGTGCCAGCAGCCAGTCCGGGACAGGGGTTTACGAGCAGTACTTC
TRBV28	TRBD1	TRBJ2-2	NA	CASYPRDRSTGELFF	TGTGCCAGTTACCCCCGGGACAGATCCACCGGGGAGCTGTTTTTT
TRBV12-3/TRBV12-4	NA	TRBJ1-2	NA	CASSLDRNYGYTF	TGTGCCAGCAGCCTAGACAGGAACTATGGCTACACCTTC
TRBV11-3	TRBD1	TRBJ2-1	once	CASSSGQGLNNEQFF	TGTGCCAGCAGCTCGGGACAGGGGCTCAACAATGAGCAGTTCTTC
TRBV4-1	NA	TRBJ1-2	NA	CASSQDENRVVWGYTF	TGCGCCAGCAGCCAAGATGAGAACAGGGTGGTGTGGGGCTACACCTTC
TRBV6-1	NA	TRBJ1-2	NA	CASSEVTGGYGYTF	TGTGCCAGCAGTGAAGTGACAGGAGGTTATGGCTACACCTTC